Here is one TCR beta chain with its context. Deletions cut 7 bases from V and 0 bases from J, with 16 bases between. Per the germline V gene, CDR1 is MNHNY and CDR2 is SVGAGI (reference sequence). This CDR3 comprises 15 residues. This sample stems from a study of tumour-infiltrating T cells in Burkitt lymphoma. Background on the study: Productive clonality predicted overall and progression-free survival.

Libraries were prepared by immunoSEQ multiplex PCR; TCRdb keeps only in-frame clonotypes and omits some of them. Here the sample spans thousands of clones, 65% to 85% being singletons. V is TRBV6-6 and J is TRBJ2-7; D may be TRBD1 (7 bases). This TCR came from a human donor with diffuse large B-cell lymphoma. Sequenced: tumor tissue. Here the CDR3 reads CASTAAGQRSYEQYF. The CDR3, as DNA: TGTGCCAGCACCGCGGCGGGACAGCGCTCCTACGAGCAGTACTTC.